This passage covers 10 T cell receptor beta chains from one sample sequenced in a study of control samples from healthy donors and cancer patients. Method: immunoSEQ multiplex PCR; TCRdb's copy keeps in-frame clones and lacks some. The table shows tens of thousands of clones, with 90% occurring only once. Sequences were obtained from PBMCs. These receptors all stem from a man aged 55-75 years with colorectal cancer.

The chain couples TRBV3-1 (or the pseudogene TRBV3-2) to TRBJ2-2; D is uncertain. The CDR3 runs 15 residues. Per germline, CDR1 LGHDT and CDR2 YNNKEL (reference sequence). V lost 4 bases and J 7 bases, leaving 16 bases between the germline ends. CDR3 DNA sequence: TGTGCCAGCAGCCCATGGACCATTTCGTGCGGGGAGCTGTTTTTT. This translates into CASSPWTISCGELFF.

This rearrangement joins TRBV13 to TRBJ2-5; D could derive from TRBD1 or TRBD2 (7 bases each). The germline V and J ends were trimmed by 5 bases and 3 bases, with 19 bases remaining between them. CDR3 size: 16 residues. Germline V CDR1 and CDR2: PRHDT, FYEKMQ (reference sequence). The CDR3 loop reads CASSPTPTGREETQYF. The CDR3 DNA sequence: TGTGCCAGCAGCCCAACCCCGACAGGGAGGGAAGAGACCCAGTACTTC. Together with reference TRBV13 and TRBJ2-5, the CDR3 gives the full variable domain: AAGVIQSPRHLIKEKRETATLKCYPIPRHDTVYWYQQGPGQDPQFLISFYEKMQSDKGSIPDRFSAQQFSDYHSELNMSSLELGDSALYFCASSPTPTGREETQYFGPGTRLLVL.

As to this clone: The germline gene is not matched at one end of the junction; a read error may be the cause. The CDR3 loop reads CASSSAFGTPSQVF. In DNA, the CDR3 is TGTGCCAGCAGCTCCGCGTTCGGGACACCCAGTCAGGTCTTC. The chain links TRBV11-2 to TRBJ2-1; weak D call: TRBD1 (6 bases). The germline gives CDR1 SGHAT, CDR2 FQNNGV. This CDR3 region has 14 residues.

This clone has only a few counts. The genes are TRBV9 and TRBJ2-2; D is unclear. The CDR3 totals 15 residues. V was cut by 0 bases and J by 2 bases, with 8 bases left in between. The germline V gene has CDR1 SGDLS and CDR2 YYNGEE. The CDR3 sequence is CASSVALGNTGELFF. The CDR3 DNA is TGTGCCAGCAGCGTAGCCCTAGGAAACACCGGGGAGCTGTTTTTT.

This clone has just one count. A read error may produce the germline difference seen at one junction end. The rearrangement links TRBV20-1 to TRBJ1-1; possible D gene TRBD1, 6 bases. This CDR3 spans 11 amino acids. Germline V gene sequence: CDR1 DFQATT, CDR2 SNEGSKA (reference sequence). DNA of the CDR3: TGCAGTGCAGACAGGTACACTGAAGTTTTCTTT. Its translation: CSADRYTEVFF.

CDR3 amino acids: CASGDRGGQTQYF. Written as DNA, the CDR3 is TGTGCCAGCGGCGACAGGGGCGGACAGACCCAGTACTTC. The gene calls are TRBV6-5 and TRBJ2-5, with 8 bases matching TRBD1. The CDR3 sequence is 13 residues long. With 8 bases clipped from V and 6 bases from J, the junction kept 8 bases outside the gene matches. The germline V gene encodes CDR1 MNHEY and CDR2 SVGAGI.

This chain uses TRBV5-6 with TRBJ2-5; D ambiguous. The CDR3 length is 11 residues. V lost 1 base and J lost 7, with 5 bases in between. Germline loops: CDR1 SGHDT, CDR2 YYEEEE. CDR3 nucleotide sequence: TGTGCCAGCAGCTTGCTGGGGACCCAGTACTTC. It is translated as CASSLLGTQYF.

The gene calls are TRBV6-5 and TRBJ2-3; D gene ambiguous. V lost 7 bases, J lost 3 bases, and 2 bases lay in between. Looked up from germline, CDR1 is MNHEY and CDR2 is SVGAGI. CDR3 length equals 10 residues. DNA of the CDR3: TGTGCCAGCAAAACAGATACGCAGTATTTT. It specifies CASKTDTQYF.

This chain links TRBV11-2 with TRBJ1-2, with a possible D match to TRBD1 (5 bases). This CDR3 region has 15 residues. Germline V gene lookup returns CDR1 SGHAT and CDR2 FQNNGV. Trimming removed 5 bases from V and 2 bases from J, with 15 bases in between. CDR3 sequence reads: CASSPRGDSNYGYTF. CDR3 DNA: TGTGCCAGCAGCCCCCGGGGTGACAGCAACTATGGCTACACCTTC.

The chain employs TRBV19 and TRBJ1-6; D gene uncertain. The CDR3 has 14 residues. Germline V lookup: CDR1 LNHDA, CDR2 SQIVND (reference sequence). Trimming removed 5 bases at V and 7 bases at J, with 12 bases between. The CDR3 DNA reads TGTGCCAGTAGTGTCCGGGCTGCGAATTCACCCCTCCACTTT. Its protein product is CASSVRAANSPLHF.